The 10 T cell receptor beta chains below come from one sample, sequenced in a study of T cell responses to AZD1222 COVID-19 vaccine. Libraries were prepared by immunoSEQ multiplex PCR; TCRdb keeps only in-frame clonotypes and omits some of them. This sample yields 150,000 or so clones, of which about 91% are seen a single time; approximately 2.3% belongs to the top ten. The sample here was peripheral blood, taken on day 0 of AZD1222 vaccination. Receptors originate from an adult in good health.

This chain joins TRBV7-6 and TRBJ2-7, with D possibly being TRBD1 or TRBD2 (5 bases each). The germline CDR1 and CDR2 sequences are SGHVS and FNYEAQ. Between the trimmed V and J ends, which lost 5 bases and 3 bases, there was a span of 11 bases. This CDR3 region has 13 residues. The CDR3 region has the DNA TGTGCCAGCAGCGCGGTGGGGGACTACGAGCAGTACTTC. It translates to CASSAVGDYEQYF.

The chain employs TRBV27 and TRBJ2-5, with 12 bases matching TRBD2. J gave up 4 bases and V 7 bases, and 7 bases lay outside the gene matches. Per germline, CDR1 MNHEY and CDR2 SMNVEV (reference sequence). This CDR3 contains 15 residues. The CDR3 loop reads CASTPSGRAVETQYF. The CDR3 DNA reads TGTGCCAGCACACCTAGCGGGAGGGCCGTAGAGACCCAGTACTTC.

This rearrangement joins TRBV5-4 to TRBJ1-1; D remains ambiguous. Per the germline V gene, CDR1 is SGHNT and CDR2 is YYREEE (reference sequence). V lost 5 bases to trimming and J lost 1 base, with 9 bases between them. The CDR3 has 13 residues. CDR3 DNA: TGTGCCAGCAGGCTGGGCCAGAACACTGAAGCTTTCTTT. Protein: CASRLGQNTEAFF.

This chain connects TRBV4-2 to TRBJ2-1; D is uncertain. CDR1 is LGHNA and CDR2 is YNFKEQ in the germline V gene. The CDR3 sequence is 14 residues long. V lost 0 bases and J lost 9, with 12 bases in between. The CDR3 sequence is CASSQDRTAPEQFF. CDR3 nucleotides: TGTGCCAGCAGCCAAGATCGAACGGCTCCTGAGCAGTTCTTC.

This clone was observed a few times. V and J are TRBV10-3 and TRBJ1-6; D not resolved. Germline CDR1 is ENHRY and CDR2 is SYGVKD. V lost 2 bases, J lost 4 bases, and 3 bases lay in between. The CDR3 totals 13 residues. CDR3 DNA: TGTGCCATCAGTGAGAGGTATAATTCACCCCTCCACTTT. Translation gives CAISERYNSPLHF.

This sequence joins TRBV19 and TRBJ1-1; D possibly corresponds to TRBD1 (5 bases). There are 14 residues in the CDR3. V dropped 0 bases and J dropped 7 bases, with 12 bases sitting between them. Germline-derived CDR1 and CDR2 are LNHDA and SQIVND (reference sequence). The CDR3 DNA reads TGTGCCAGTAGTATAGACGGGGGGAAAGGTGAAGCTTTCTTT. Protein product: CASSIDGGKGEAFF. Drawing the rest from reference TRBV19 and TRBJ1-1, the complete variable domain is DGGITQSPKYLFRKEGQNVTLSCEQNLNHDAMYWYRQDPGQGLRLIYYSQIVNDFQKGDIAEGYSVSREKKESFPLTVTSAQKNPTAFYLCASSIDGGKGEAFFGQGTRLTVV.

The chain uses TRBV3-1 (or the pseudogene TRBV3-2) and TRBJ2-1, with 7 bases lining up with TRBD1. Germline V gene data show CDR1 as LGHDT and CDR2 as YNNKEL (reference sequence). The V segment lost 3 bases and the J segment 0 bases; nucleotides outside the gene matches: 2. CDR3 size: 15 residues. The CDR3 DNA is TGTGCCAGCAGCCACCGACAGGGCTCCTACAATGAGCAGTTCTTC. This gives the protein CASSHRQGSYNEQFF.

Details on this clone: Other DNA sequences from this sample encode an identical CDR3 as well. The rearrangement links TRBV5-1 to TRBJ1-1, with 8 bases lining up with TRBD1. Germline V gene lookup returns CDR1 SGHRS and CDR2 YFSETQ. V gave up 3 bases and J gave up 2 bases; unmatched junction bases: 3. This CDR3 is built from 14 residues. The CDR3 nucleotides are TGCGCCAGCAGCTCCGGACAGGGCAACACTGAAGCTTTCTTT. Its translation is CASSSGQGNTEAFF. The entire variable domain, with the rest obtained from reference TRBV5-1 and TRBJ1-1, is as follows: KAGVTQTPRYLIKTRGQQVTLSCSPISGHRSVSWYQQTPGQGLQFLFEYFSETQRNKGNFPGRFSGRQFSNSRSEMNVSTLELGDSALYLCASSSGQGNTEAFFGQGTRLTVV.

CDR3 sequence: CASSQQGDYGYTF. Here the CDR3 DNA reads TGTGCCAGCAGTCAACAGGGGGACTATGGCTACACCTTC. The V gene is TRBV13, the J gene TRBJ1-2; TRBD1 matches at 8 bases. Trimming took 6 bases from V and 3 from J; bases not matched to a gene: 3. The CDR3 contains 13 residues. CDR1 is PRHDT, CDR2 FYEKMQ, per germline (reference sequence).

The chain joins TRBV12-3 or TRBV12-4 to TRBJ1-2; D is unclear. This CDR3 contains 13 residues. With 6 bases removed from V and 5 bases from J, the gap between germline ends came to 13 bases. The CDR3, as DNA: TGTGCCAGCAGATCGGACGGCCTTTATGGCTACACCTTC. Its protein product is CASRSDGLYGYTF.